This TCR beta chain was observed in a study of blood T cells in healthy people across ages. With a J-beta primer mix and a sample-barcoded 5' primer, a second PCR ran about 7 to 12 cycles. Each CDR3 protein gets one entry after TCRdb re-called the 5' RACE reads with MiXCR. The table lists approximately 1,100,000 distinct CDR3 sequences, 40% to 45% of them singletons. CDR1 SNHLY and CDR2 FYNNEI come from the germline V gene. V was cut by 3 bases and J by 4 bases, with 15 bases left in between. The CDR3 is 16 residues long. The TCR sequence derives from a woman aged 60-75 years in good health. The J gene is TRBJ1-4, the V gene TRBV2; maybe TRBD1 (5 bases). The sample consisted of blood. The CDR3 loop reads CASSDPRTTDNEKLFF. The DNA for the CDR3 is TGTGCCAGCAGTGACCCCAGGACAACCGATAATGAAAAACTGTTTTTT. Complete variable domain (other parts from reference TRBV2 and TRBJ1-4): EPEVTQTPSHQVTQMGQEVILRCVPISNHLYFYWYRQILGQKVEFLVSFYNNEISEKSEIFDDQFSVERPDGSNFTLKIRSTKLEDSAMYFCASSDPRTTDNEKLFFGSGTQLSVL.